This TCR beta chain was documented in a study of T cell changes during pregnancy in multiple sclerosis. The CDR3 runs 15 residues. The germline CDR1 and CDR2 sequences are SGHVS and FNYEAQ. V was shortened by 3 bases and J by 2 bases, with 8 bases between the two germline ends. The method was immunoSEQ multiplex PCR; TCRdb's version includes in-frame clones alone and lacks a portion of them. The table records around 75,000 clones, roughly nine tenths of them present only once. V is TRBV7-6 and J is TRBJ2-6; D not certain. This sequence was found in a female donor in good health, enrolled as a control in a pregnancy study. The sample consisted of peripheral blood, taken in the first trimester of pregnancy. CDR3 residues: CASSLGQAGANVLTF. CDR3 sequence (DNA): TGTGCCAGCAGCTTGGGCCAGGCTGGGGCCAACGTCCTGACTTTC. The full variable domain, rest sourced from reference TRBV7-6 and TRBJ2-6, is GAGVSQSPRYKVTKRGQDVALRCDPISGHVSLYWYRQALGQGPEFLTYFNYEAQQDKSGLPNDRFSAERPEGSISTLTIQRTEQRDSAMYRCASSLGQAGANVLTFGAGSRLTVL.